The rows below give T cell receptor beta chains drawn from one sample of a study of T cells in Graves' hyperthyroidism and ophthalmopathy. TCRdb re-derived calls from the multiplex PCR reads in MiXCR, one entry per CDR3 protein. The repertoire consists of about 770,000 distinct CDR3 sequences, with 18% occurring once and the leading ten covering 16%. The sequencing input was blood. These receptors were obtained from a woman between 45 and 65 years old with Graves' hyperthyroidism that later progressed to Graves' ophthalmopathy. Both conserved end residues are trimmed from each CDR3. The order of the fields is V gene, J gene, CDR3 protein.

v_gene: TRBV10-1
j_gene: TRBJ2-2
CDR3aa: ASSSHWGAGELF

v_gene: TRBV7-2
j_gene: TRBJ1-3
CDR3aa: ASSMTGPGNTIY

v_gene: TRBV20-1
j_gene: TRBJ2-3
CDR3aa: SARAGASTDTQY

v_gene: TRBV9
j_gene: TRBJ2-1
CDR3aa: ASSPTGGPHNEQF

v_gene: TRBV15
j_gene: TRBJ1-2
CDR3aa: ATSTRAEGYT

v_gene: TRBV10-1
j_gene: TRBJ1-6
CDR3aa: ASSEGGRVSPLH

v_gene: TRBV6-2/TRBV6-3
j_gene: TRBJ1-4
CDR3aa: ASNPDRVPNEKLF

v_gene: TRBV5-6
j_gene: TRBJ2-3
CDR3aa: ASSLAGGTGGLSTDTQY

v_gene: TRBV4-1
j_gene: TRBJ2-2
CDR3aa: ASSQYRGAALSTGELF

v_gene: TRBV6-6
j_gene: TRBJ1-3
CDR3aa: ASSYTGLPGNTIY

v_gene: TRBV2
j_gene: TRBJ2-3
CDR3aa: ASGNLAATDTQY

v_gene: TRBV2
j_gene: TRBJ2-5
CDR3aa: ASPQGGETQY

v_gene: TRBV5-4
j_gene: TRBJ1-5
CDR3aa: ASSSPNQAQH

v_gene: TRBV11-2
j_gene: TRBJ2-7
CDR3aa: ASSSGGIRTYEQY

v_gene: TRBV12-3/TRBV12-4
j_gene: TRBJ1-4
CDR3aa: ASSLGRGGEKLF

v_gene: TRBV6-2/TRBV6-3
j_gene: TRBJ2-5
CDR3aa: ASSLEDRGRSETQY

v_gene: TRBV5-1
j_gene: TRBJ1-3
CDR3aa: ASNGPGNTIY

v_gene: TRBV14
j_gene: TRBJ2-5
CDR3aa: ASSQGTYGWETQY

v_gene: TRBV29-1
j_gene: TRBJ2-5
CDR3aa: SAPVSGLNVETQY

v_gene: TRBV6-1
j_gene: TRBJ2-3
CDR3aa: TSSELPGGNTDTQY

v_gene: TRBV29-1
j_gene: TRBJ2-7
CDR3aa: SVEFGTTYEQY

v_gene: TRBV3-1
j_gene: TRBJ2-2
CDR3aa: ASSQVPGNTGELF

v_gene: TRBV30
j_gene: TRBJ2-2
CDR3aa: AWRLWNTGELF

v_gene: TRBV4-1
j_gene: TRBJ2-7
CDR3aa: ASSLSDSNSYEQY

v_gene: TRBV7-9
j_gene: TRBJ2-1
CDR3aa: ASSPRVRDRGRNEQF

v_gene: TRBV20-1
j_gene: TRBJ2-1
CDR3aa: SARAISGTTYNEQF

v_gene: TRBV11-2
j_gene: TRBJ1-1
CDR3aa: ASSSGLWGEDTEAF

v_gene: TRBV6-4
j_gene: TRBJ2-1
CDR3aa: ASNTETSGASYEQF

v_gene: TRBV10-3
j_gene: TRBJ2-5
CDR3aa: AISELQRGRETQY

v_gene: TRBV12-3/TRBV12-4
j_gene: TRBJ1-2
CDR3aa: ASSLRTYGYT

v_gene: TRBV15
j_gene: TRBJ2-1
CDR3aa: ATSRDGKIWNEQF

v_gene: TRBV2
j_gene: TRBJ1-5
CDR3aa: ASSEAGRDQPQH

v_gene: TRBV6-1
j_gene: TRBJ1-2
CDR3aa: ASSLSRGNGYT

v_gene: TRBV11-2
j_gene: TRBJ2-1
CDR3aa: ASSLDLAGLYNEQF

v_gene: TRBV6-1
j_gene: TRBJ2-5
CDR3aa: ASAGGQETQY

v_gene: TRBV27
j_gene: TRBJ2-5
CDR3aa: ATSAQGLGYQETQY

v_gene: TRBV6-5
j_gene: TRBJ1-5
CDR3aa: ASSYSIRQPQH

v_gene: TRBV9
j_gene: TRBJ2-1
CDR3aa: ASSEDSVPYNEQF

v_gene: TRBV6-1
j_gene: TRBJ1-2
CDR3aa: ASSEALAAAGYT

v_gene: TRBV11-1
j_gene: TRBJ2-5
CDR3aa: ASSLRAKETQY

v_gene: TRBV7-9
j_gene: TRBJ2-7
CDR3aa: ASSLRGTASYEQY

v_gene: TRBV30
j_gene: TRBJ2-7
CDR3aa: AWRVSGLADYEQY

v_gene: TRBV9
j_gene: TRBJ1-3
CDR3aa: ASGTATGNTIY

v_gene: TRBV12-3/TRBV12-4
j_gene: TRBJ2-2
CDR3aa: ASSLKGAPGELF

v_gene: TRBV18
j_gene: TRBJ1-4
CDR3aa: ASSPFGTGVEKLF

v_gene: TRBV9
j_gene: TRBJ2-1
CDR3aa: ASSVELYGLYEQF

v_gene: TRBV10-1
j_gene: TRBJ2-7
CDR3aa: ASSYGQLGEQY

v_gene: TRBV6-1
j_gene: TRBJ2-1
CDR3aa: ASSPFGGASNEQF

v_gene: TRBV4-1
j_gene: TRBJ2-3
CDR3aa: ASSLGAGGGHTDTQY

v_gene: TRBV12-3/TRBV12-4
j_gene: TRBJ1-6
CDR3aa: ASSLGLSSYNSPLH

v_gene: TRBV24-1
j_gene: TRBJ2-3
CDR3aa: ATSDPLARTDTQY

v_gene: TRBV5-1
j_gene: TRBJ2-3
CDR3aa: ASRTTSYPTDTQY